The subject of this entry is one T cell receptor (beta chain). These data originate in a study of CD8 T cells in Susac syndrome. Germline V lookup: CDR1 MDHEN, CDR2 SYDVKM. This CDR3 contains 16 residues. Trimming removed 7 bases from V and 4 bases from J; junction bases left unmatched: 15. Sequencing of TCR beta was carried out in blood CD8+ and CD4+ T cells. The multiple sclerosis controls, all treatment-naive patients, had relapsing-remitting disease that was stable or active. The CD8+ and CD4+ T cells were isolated magnetically using a negative isolation approach, whereas the TEMRA cells were enriched by FACS. RNA was extracted with the RNeasy kit, and a quantity of about 0.45 to 1 ug was reverse transcribed using random hexamers. TCRdb itself ran the immunoSEQ multiplex PCR reads through MiXCR, one entry per CDR3 protein. The table lists some 190,000 distinct CDR3 sequences, approximately 96% of them singletons.

The rearrangement links TRBV28 to TRBJ1-1, with TRBD1 matching 7 bases. The sample comprised CD4+ T cells from PBMCs. This receptor was taken from a human donor with multiple sclerosis. In DNA, the CDR3 is TGTGCCAGCACCTCAATGACGTTCCGGGACAGCACTGAAGCTTTCTTT. Translated: CASTSMTFRDSTEAFF.